The 9 T cell receptor delta chains reported below all come from one sample, sequenced in a study of γδ T cells in repeated Plasmodium falciparum infection. Gammadelta T cells were flow-sorted from PBMC into Vgamma9/Vdelta2+ and Vdelta2-negative populations for bulk analysis. TCRdb fed the multiplex PCR reads into CATT to redo clone calling. The data hold 85,000 to 95,000 delta-chain clones, with roughly 1.4% observed a single time. Sequencing was carried out using gamma-delta T cells from blood. These receptors were obtained from a pool of human donors (malaria-infected and uninfected, not separated).

The sample holds a few counts of this clone. This likely traces to a read error, being one base from a far larger clone. Other DNA sequences in the same sample also yield this CDR3. The chain recombines TRDV1 with TRDJ1, with 7 bases that match TRDD3. The J gene comes from matching the DNA to germline here; TCRdb lacks it. The CDR3 extends over 19 amino acids. Germline V gene sequence: CDR1 TSWWSYY, CDR2 QGS. The V gene end was trimmed by 2 bases and the J gene end by 8 bases; junction bases not matched to a gene: 23. CDR3 sequence: CALGEASSPNYWGGYKLIF. The CDR3 coding sequence is TGTGCTCTTGGGGAAGCGTCGAGTCCCAACTACTGGGGAGGCTACAAACTCATCTTT.

This clone was seen more than once but under ten times. TCRdb pairs this DNA with a much larger clone's protein that differs at residue 20, likely a read error; the protein shown was translated from the DNA. J gene calling gave no result, while the V gene is TRDV1; the table's D call, TRDD3, has no DNA check behind it. The germline gives CDR1 TSWWSYY, CDR2 QGS. This CDR3 region has 22 residues. CDR3 nucleotides: TGTGCTCTTGGGGAAAACCCCATTAAGGGGCTGGGGGATCTCCTGTACACCGATAAACACATCTTT. Protein product: CALGENPIKGLGDLLYTDKHIF.

There are many counts of this clone. The CDR3 DNA reads TGTGCTCTTGGGCCGCGATACTGGGGGATACCCCTGTACACCGATAAACTCATCTTT. This gives the protein CALGPRYWGIPLYTDKLIF. The genes are TRDV1 and TRDJ1; 12 bases align to TRDD3. TCRdb records no J gene; here it was assigned by comparing the DNA to germline. V dropped 5 bases and J dropped 0; count of bases not matched to a gene: 13. The CDR3 length is 19 residues. From germline, CDR1 is TSWWSYY and CDR2 QGS.

For this clone: The mismatch at residue 5 between this DNA's translation and the TCRdb protein of a much larger clone likely reflects a read error; the protein shown is translated from the DNA. The V and J genes are TRDV2 and TRDJ1, with 12 bases aligning to TRDD3. The J gene is absent in TCRdb and was assigned here via DNA matching to germline. Germline assignment: CDR1 GEAIGNYY and CDR2 EKD. V was clipped by 3 bases and J by 0 bases; unmatched bases: 13. This CDR3 has 19 residues. For the CDR3, the DNA is TGTGCCTGTGACGCCGGGATCTGGGGGATACGCGGGTACACCGATAAACTCATCTTT. Its translation is CACDAGIWGIRGYTDKLIF.

This clone was recorded many times. The translation of this DNA and the TCRdb protein of a much larger clone differ at residue 6, probably owing to a read error; the protein shown here is translated from the DNA. The rearrangement joins TRDV2 to TRDJ1, with 8 bases lining up with TRDD3. As TCRdb names no J gene, one was assigned here on the basis of a DNA match to germline. This CDR3 region has 17 residues. Germline V CDR1 and CDR2: GEAIGNYY, EKD. Unmatched junction bases numbered 10, after V lost 2 bases and J lost 0 bases. In DNA, the CDR3 is TGTGCCTGTGACATCCCTCATCGACTGGGGGACACCGATAAACTCATCTTT. Translating it yields CACDIPHRLGDTDKLIF.

This clone came up many times. The V call is TRDV1, the J call TRDJ1; 8 bases map to TRDD3. CDR3 length equals 19 residues. Germline V CDR1 and CDR2: TSWWSYY, QGS. V lost 1 base, J lost 4 bases, and 17 bases stayed unmatched. The CDR3 DNA sequence: TGTGCTCTTGGGGAACGTTACTGGGGGTTTGTCCGTGTGGGCGATAAACTCATCTTT. Its protein product is CALGERYWGFVRVGDKLIF.

Comments on this clone: TCRdb assigns this DNA the protein of a much larger clone, which departs from its translation at residue 13; this likely reflects a read error, and the protein shown comes from translating the DNA. The chain joins TRDV2 to TRDJ3, with D possibly being TRDD2 (7 bases). Germline V gives CDR1 GEAIGNYY, CDR2 EKD. The CDR3 is made up of 19 amino acids. CDR3 sequence (DNA): TGTGCCTGTGACTCTATACTGGGCCTCCCTTCCTGGGGCACCCGACAGATGTTTTTC. Its protein product is CACDSILGLPSWGTRQMFF.

At least ten counts were recorded for this clone. TCRdb lists the protein of a much larger clone for this DNA, which differs at residue 11, so this is likely a read error; the protein given here is translated from the DNA itself. This chain connects TRDV1 to TRDJ1, with D tentatively TRDD3 (5 bases). The CDR3 sequence is 16 residues long. V lost 0 bases and J lost 7, with 18 bases in between. CDR1 is TSWWSYY, CDR2 QGS, per germline. CDR3 DNA: TGTGCTCTTGGGGAACTTATCCCCCAAAAGGGGGGTAAACTCATCTTT. Translating it yields CALGELIPQKGGKLIF.

Concerning this clone: A read error is possible here, since a much larger clone lies one base away. This same CDR3 is encoded by further DNA sequences in the sample. The chain combines TRDV1 with TRDJ1; tentatively, D is TRDD3 (5 bases). Germline-derived CDR1 and CDR2 are TSWWSYY and QGS. The CDR3 consists of 15 residues. CDR3 DNA: TGTGCTCTCGGGGAGCCTTTGCGAGAAAGCGATAAACTCATCTTT. Protein sequence: CALGEPLRESDKLIF.